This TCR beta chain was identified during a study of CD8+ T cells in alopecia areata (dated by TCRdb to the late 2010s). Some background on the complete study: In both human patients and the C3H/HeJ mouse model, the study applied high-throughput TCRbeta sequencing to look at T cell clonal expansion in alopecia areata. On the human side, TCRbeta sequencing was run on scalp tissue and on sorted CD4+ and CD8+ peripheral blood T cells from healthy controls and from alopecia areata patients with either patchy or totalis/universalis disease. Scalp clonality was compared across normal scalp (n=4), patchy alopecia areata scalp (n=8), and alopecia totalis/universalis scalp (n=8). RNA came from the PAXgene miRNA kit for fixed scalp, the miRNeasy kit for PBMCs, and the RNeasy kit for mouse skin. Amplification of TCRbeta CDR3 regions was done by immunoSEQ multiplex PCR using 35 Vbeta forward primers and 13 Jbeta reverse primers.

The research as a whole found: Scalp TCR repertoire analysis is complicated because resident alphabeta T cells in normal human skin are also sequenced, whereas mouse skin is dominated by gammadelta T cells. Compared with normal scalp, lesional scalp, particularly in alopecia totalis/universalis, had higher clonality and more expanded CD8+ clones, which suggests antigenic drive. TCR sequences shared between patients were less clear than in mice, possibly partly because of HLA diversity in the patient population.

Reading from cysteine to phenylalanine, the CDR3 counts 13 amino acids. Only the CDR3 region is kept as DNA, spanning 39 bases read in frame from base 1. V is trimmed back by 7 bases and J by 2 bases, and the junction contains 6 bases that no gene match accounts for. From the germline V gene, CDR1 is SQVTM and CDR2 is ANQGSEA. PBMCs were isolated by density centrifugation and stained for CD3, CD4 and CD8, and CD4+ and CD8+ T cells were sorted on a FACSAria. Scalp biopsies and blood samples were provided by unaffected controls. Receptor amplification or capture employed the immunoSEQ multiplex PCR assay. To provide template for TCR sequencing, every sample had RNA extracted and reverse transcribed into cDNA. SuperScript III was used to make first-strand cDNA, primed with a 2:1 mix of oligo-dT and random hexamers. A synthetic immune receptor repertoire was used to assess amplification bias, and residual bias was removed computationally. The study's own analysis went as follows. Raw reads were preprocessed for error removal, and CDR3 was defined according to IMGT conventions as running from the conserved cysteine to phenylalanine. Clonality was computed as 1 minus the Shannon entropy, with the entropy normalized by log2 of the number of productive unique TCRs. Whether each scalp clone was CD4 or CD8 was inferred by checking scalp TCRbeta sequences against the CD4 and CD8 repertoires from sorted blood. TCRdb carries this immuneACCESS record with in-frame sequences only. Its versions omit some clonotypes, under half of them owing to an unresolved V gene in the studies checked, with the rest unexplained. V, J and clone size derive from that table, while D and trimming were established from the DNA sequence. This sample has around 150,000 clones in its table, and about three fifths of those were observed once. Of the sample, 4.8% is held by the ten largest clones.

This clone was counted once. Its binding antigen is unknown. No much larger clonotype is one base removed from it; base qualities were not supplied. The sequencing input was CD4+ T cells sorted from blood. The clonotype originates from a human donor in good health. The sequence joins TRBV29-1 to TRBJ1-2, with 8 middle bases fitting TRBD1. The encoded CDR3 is CSGAGGVNYGYTF. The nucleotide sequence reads TGCAGCGGGGCAGGGGGCGTAAACTATGGCTACACCTTC.